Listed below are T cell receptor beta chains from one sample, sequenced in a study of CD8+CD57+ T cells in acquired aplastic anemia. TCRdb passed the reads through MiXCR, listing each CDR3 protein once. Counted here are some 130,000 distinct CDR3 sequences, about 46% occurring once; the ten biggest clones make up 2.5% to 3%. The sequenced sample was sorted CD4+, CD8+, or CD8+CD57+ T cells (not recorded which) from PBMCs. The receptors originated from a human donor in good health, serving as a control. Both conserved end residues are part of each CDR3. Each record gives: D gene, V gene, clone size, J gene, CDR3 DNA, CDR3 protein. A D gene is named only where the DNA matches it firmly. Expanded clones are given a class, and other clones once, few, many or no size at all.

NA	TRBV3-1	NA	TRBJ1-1	TGTGCCAGCAGCGACCTGGCAGGGATCTCGGACACTGAAGCTTTCTTT	CASSDLAGISDTEAFF
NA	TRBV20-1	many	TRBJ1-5	TGCAGTGCTAGATGGGGCATAGAGGCGAATCAGCCCCAGCATTTT	CSARWGIEANQPQHF
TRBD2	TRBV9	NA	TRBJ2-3	TGTGCCAGCAGCGTAGAGATCAGCGGGGGGCGCACAGATACGCAGTATTTT	CASSVEISGGRTDTQYF
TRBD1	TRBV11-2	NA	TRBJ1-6	TGTGCCAGCAGCTTCCAGACAGGGACCAATTCACCCCTCCACTTT	CASSFQTGTNSPLHF
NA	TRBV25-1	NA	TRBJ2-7	TGTGCCAGCAGTAAAGTGGACAACTCCTACGAGCAGTACTTC	CASSKVDNSYEQYF
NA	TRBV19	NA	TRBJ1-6	TGTGCCCGTAGTCGCGGGGGAGGGTATAATTCACCCCCCCACTTT	CARSRGGGYNSPPHF
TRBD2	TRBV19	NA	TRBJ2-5	TGTGCCAGTAGTAAGCGGGAGTACCAAGAGACCCAGTACTTC	CASSKREYQETQYF
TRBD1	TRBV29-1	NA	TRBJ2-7	TGCAGCGCCGATAACAACGACAGGGGCTACGAGCAGTACTTC	CSADNNDRGYEQYF
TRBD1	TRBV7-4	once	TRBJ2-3	TGTGCCAGCAGCCCCCAGACAGGGGGAGATACGCAGTATTTT	CASSPQTGGDTQYF
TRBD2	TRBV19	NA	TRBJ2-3	TGTGCCAGTAGTCCCTCCGGGACTAGCGGGGGATCAGATACGCAGTATTTT	CASSPSGTSGGSDTQYF
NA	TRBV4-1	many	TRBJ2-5	TGCGCCAGCAGCCAACTGGTCAGGGGTGAGACCCAGTACTTC	CASSQLVRGETQYF
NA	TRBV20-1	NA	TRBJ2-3	TGCAGTGCTAGGGAGGGCGGAGGGGGAGATACGCAGTATTTT	CSAREGGGGDTQYF
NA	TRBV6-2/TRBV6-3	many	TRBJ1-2	TGTGCCAGCAGTTTGAAGGGGCGTGGTGGCTACACCTTC	CASSLKGRGGYTF
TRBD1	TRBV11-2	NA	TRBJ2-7	TGTGCCAGCAGCTTAAATGGTGCCGGGACAGGGGGCCACGAGCAGTACTTC	CASSLNGAGTGGHEQYF
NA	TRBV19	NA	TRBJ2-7	TGTGCCAGTAGTATGACGGTGGCGGGAACCTACGAGCAGTACTTC	CASSMTVAGTYEQYF
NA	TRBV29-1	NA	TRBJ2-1	TGCAGCGTTGAAAGGGCGGAGGTTACTTCCTACAATGAGCAGTTCTTC	CSVERAEVTSYNEQFF
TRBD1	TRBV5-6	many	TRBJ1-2	TGCGCCAGCAGCTTGGAGGGACAGGTTTACGGCTACACCTTC	CASSLEGQVYGYTF
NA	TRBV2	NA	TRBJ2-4	TGTGCCAGCAGTAAGTCCCAAGGGAACATTCAGTACTTC	CASSKSQGNIQYF
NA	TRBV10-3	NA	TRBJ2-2	TGTGCCATCAGTGATAGCGGCCACACCGGGGAGCTGTTTTTT	CAISDSGHTGELFF
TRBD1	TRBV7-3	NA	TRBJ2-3	TGTGCCAGCAGCTTACTCGGACAGGGTGGCGCAGATACGCAGTATTTT	CASSLLGQGGADTQYF
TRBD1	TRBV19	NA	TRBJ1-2	TGTGCCAGTAGTTTCCCCGGGACAGAGTATGATGGCTACACCTTC	CASSFPGTEYDGYTF
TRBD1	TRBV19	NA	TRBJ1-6	TGTGCCAGTAGTGCAACAGGGGTGGCGAATTCACCCCTCCACTTT	CASSATGVANSPLHF
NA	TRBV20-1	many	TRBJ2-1	TGCAGTTCGGGACCCTACAATGAGCAGTTCTTC	CSSGPYNEQFF
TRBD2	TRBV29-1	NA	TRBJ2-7	TGCAGCGTGTCCTTGGGGAGGGACGGCGCGGGAGAGGAGCAGTACTTC	CSVSLGRDGAGEEQYF